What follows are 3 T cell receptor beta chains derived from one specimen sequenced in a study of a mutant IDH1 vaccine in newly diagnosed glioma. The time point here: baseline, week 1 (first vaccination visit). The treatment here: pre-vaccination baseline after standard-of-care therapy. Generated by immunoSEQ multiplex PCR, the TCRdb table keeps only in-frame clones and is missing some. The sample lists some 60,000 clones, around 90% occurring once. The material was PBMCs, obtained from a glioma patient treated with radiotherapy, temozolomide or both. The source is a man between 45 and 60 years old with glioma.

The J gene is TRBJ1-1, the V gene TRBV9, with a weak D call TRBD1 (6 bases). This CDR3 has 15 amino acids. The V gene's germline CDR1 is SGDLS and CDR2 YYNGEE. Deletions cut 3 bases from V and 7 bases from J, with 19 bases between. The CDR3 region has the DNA TGTGCCAGCAGCGCCATACAGGGTCGAGGCGGTGAAGCTTTCTTT. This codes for CASSAIQGRGGEAFF.

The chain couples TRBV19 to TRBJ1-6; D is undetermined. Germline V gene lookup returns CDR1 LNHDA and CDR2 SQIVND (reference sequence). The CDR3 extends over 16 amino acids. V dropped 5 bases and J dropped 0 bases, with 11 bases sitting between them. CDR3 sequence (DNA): TGTGCCAGTAGTCCCGACACGAGCTCCTATAATTCACCCCTCCACTTT. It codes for CASSPDTSSYNSPLHF.

CDR3 bases: TGCGCCAGCAGCCCCCCCCAGGGAATGAATGAAAAACTGTTTTTT. It specifies CASSPPQGMNEKLFF. This rearrangement joins TRBV4-1 to TRBJ1-4, with D possibly being TRBD1 (5 bases). This CDR3 comprises 15 residues. V dropped 4 bases and J dropped 5 bases, with 14 bases sitting between them. Germline CDR1 and CDR2: MGHRA and YSYEKL.